This paragraph covers one TCR beta chain sequence. In the original processing: Estimates of nucleated cell counts were drawn from the amplification of reference gene primers. TCRdb keeps only in-frame clones here, not all; method: immunoSEQ multiplex PCR. From that table come the V and J calls and clone size; the DNA was used to work out D and trimming. This sample yields more than 200,000 clones, of which 80% to 90% are seen a single time; over 9.5% belongs to the top ten. The data originate from a study of blood T cell repertoires in COVID-19. Study-wide background: Specimens from acute and convalescent COVID-19 originated in the United States, Italy and Spain.

This CDR3 comprises 13 residues. The germline V gene encodes CDR1 SGHNT and CDR2 YENEEA. The junction had 10 bases not matched to a gene; V was cut back by 6 bases and J by 8 bases. The chain is built from TRBV11-3 and TRBJ2-7, with 7 bases that match TRBD2. Input material: peripheral blood. The sequence was obtained from a woman of 80 years or more with acute or convalescent COVID-19. CDR3 protein: CASRLAESGKQYF. The CDR3 DNA reads TGTGCCAGCAGGCTAGCGGAGTCTGGGAAGCAGTACTTC.